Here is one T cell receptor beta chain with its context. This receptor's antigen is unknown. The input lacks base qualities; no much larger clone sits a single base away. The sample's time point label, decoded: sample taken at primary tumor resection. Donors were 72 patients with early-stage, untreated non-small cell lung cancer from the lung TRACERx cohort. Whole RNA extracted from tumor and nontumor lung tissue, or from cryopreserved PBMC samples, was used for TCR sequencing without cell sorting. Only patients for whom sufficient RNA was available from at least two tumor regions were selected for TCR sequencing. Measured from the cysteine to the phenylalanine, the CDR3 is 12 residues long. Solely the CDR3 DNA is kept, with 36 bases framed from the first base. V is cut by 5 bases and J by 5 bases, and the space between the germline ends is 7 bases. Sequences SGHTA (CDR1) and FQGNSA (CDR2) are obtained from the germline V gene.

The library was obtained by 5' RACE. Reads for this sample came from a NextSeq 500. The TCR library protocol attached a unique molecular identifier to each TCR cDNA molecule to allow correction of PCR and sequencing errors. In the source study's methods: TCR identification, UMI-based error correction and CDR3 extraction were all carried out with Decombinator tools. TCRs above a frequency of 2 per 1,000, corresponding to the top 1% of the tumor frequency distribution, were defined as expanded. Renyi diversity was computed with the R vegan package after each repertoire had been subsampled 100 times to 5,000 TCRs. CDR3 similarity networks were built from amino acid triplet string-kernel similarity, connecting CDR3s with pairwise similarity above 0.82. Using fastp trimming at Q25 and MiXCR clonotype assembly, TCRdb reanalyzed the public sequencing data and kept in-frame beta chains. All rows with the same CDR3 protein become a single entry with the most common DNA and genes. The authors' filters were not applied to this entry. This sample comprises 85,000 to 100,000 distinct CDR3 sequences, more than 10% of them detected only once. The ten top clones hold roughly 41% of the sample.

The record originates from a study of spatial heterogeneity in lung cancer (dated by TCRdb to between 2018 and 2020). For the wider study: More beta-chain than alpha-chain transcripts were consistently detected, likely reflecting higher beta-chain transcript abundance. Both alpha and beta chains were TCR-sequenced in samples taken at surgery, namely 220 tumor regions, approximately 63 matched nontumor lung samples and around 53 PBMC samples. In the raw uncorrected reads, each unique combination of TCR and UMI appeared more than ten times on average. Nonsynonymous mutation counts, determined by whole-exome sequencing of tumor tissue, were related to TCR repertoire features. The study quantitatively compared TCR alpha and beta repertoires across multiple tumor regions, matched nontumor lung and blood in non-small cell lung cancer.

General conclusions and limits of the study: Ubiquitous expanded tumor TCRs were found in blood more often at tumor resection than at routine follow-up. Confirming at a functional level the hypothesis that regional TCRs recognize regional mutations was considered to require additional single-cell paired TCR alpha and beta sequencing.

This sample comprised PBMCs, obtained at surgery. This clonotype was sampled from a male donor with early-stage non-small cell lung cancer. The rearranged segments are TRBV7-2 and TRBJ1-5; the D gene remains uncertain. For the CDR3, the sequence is CASSGRDQPQHF. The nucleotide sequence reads TGTGCCAGCAGCGGCAGAGATCAGCCCCAGCATTTT.